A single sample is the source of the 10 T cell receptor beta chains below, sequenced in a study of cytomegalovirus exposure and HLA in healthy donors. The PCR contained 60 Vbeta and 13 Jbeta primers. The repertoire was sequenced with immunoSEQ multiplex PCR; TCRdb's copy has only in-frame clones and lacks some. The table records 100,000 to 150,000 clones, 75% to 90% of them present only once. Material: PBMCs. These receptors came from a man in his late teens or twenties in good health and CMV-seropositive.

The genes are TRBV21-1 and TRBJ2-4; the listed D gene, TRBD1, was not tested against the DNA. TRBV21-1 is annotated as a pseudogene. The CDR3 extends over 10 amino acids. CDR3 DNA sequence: TGTGCCAGGAGAAGGGGGTTTCAGTACTTC. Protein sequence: CARRRGFQYF.

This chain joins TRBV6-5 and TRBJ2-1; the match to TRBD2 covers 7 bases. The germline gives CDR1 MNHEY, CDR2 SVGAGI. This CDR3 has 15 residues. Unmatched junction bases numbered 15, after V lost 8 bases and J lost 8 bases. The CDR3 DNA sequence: TGTGCCAGCTCCAGGAGCGGGGATGAGTGGGATGAGCAGTTCTTC. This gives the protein CASSRSGDEWDEQFF.

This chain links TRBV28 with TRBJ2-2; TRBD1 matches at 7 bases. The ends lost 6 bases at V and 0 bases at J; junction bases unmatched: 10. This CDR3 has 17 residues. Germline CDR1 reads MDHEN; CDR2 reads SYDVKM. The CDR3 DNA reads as TGTGCCAGCAGCCCTCGGATCGGGACAGCGAACACCGGGGAGCTGTTTTTT. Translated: CASSPRIGTANTGELFF.

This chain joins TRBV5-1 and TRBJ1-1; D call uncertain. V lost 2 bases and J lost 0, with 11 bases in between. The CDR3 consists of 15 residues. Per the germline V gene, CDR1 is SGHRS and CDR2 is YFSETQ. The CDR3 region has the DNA TGCGCCAGCAGCTTCTCCTCAGGCATGAACACTGAAGCTTTCTTT. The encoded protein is CASSFSSGMNTEAFF.

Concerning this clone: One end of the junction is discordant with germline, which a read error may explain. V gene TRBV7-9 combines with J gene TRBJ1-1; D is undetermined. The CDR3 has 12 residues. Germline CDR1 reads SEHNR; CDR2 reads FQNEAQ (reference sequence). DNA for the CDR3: TGTTCCAGCAGCTTATCGGGAGGAAAAGCTTTCTTT. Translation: CSSSLSGGKAFF.

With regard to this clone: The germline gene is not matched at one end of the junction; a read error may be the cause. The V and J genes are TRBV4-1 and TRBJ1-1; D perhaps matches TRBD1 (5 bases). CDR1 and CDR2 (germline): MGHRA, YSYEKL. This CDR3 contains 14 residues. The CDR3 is CANSQGTRDTEAFF. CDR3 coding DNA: TGCGCCAACAGCCAAGGGACTAGGGACACTGAAGCTTTCTTT.

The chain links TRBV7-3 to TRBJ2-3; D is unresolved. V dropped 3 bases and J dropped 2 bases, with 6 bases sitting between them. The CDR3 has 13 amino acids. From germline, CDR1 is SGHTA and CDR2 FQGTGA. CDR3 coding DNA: TGTGCCAGCAGCTTTCAGTTCACAGATACGCAGTATTTT. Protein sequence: CASSFQFTDTQYF.

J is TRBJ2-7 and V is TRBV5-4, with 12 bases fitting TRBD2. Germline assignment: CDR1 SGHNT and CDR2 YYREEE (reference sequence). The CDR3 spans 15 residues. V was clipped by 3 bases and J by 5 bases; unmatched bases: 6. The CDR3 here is CASSSTSGGRDEQYF. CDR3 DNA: TGTGCCAGCAGCTCGACTAGCGGGGGCCGGGACGAGCAGTACTTC. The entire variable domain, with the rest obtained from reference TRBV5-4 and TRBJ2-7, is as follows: ETGVTQSPTHLIKTRGQQVTLRCSSQSGHNTVSWYQQALGQGPQFIFQYYREEENGRGNFPPRFSGLQFPNYSSELNVNALELDDSALYLCASSSTSGGRDEQYFGPGTRLTVT.

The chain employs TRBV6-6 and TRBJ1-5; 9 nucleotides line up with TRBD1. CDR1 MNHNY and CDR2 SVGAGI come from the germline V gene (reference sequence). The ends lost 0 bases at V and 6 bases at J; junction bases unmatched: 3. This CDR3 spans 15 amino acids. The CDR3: CASSYSGQGIQPQHF. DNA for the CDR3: TGTGCCAGCAGTTACTCGGGACAGGGTATTCAGCCCCAGCATTTT.

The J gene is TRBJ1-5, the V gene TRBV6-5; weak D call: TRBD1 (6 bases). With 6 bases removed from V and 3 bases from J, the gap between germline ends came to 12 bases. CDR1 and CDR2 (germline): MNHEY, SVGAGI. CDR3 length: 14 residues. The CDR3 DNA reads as TGTGCCAGCAGGCCGACAGGCTACAATCAGCCCCAGCATTTT. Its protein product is CASRPTGYNQPQHF.